These T cell receptor beta chains were read from a single sample in a study of blood T cells in healthy people across ages. MiXCR, run by TCRdb on the 5' RACE reads, gives a single entry per CDR3 protein. This table holds 1.5 million to 2 million distinct CDR3 sequences, around 50% found once. The sequenced material came from blood. These TCRs come from a woman aged 40 to 50 in good health. Both conserved end residues are part of each CDR3. A D gene is named only where the DNA matches it firmly. Expanded clones get a size class; other rows say once, few or many, or leave the size out.

>TRBV7-2|-|-|TRBJ2-5|15
TGTGCCAGCAGCTTATTCCCGGACAGTTTCAATGAGCAGTACTTC
CASSLFPDSFNEQYF
>TRBV6-1|TRBD2|-|TRBJ2-1|17
TGTGCCAGCAGTCTGCGGACTAGCGGGGGTCTCTACAATGAGCAGTTCTTC
CASSLRTSGGLYNEQFF
>TRBV27|-|few|TRBJ2-5|15
TGTGCCAGCAGTTTGGGGCTCCCGCCCTCCGAGACCCAGTACTTC
CASSLGLPPSETQYF
>TRBV7-6|TRBD2|-|TRBJ2-1|16
TGTGCCAGCAGCTTAGCGCGGGGGGGGGACTACAATGAACAGTTCTTC
CASSLARGGDYNEQFF
>TRBV24-1|TRBD1|few|TRBJ2-5|12
TGTGCCACCAGCGGGGACAGGGGAACCCAGTACTTC
CATSGDRGTQYF
>TRBV18|-|-|TRBJ2-7|15
TGTGCCAGCTCACCCACGAGTGGGGAACCCTACGAGCAGTACTTC
CASSPTSGEPYEQYF
>TRBV12-5|-|-|TRBJ2-3|15
TGTGCTAGTGGTTTGAGGGGCGCCGGCACAGATACGCAGTATTTT
CASGLRGAGTDTQYF
>TRBV2|TRBD1|-|TRBJ2-5|14
TGTGCCAGCCACCAGGACAGGGGTGAGGAGACCCAGTACTTC
CASHQDRGEETQYF
>TRBV20-1|TRBD2|-|TRBJ2-5|14
TGCAGTGGTGCTACGGGGAGGGGAACTTATGGCCAGTACTTC
CSGATGRGTYGQYF
>TRBV20-1|TRBD1|few|TRBJ2-5|13
TGCAGTGCACCGAGGGGGCGCCAAGAGACCCAGTACTTC
CSAPRGRQETQYF
>TRBV15|TRBD1|few|TRBJ2-7|17
TGTGCCACCAGCAGGTGGGGCCCAGGACAGGCTACCTACGAGCAGTACTTC
CATSRWGPGQATYEQYF
>TRBV15|TRBD1|-|TRBJ1-4|17
TGTGCCACCAGCGGCCGACAGGGAGGAGATTATAATGAAAAACTGTTTTTT
CATSGRQGGDYNEKLFF
>TRBV6-5|-|few|TRBJ2-6|14
TGTGCCAGCATGTATGGGGCTGGGGCCAACGTCCTGACTTTC
CASMYGAGANVLTF
>TRBV14|-|-|TRBJ1-2|15
TGTGCCAGCAGCCAAGGTGCTAGGGGTGGATATGGCTACACCTTC
CASSQGARGGYGYTF
>TRBV7-9|-|few|TRBJ1-4|17
TGTGCCAGCAGCTCCCCCAGCGCAGGGAGCGGTAATGAAAAACTGTTTTTT
CASSSPSAGSGNEKLFF
>TRBV12-3/TRBV12-4|TRBD1|few|TRBJ1-2|13
TGTGCCAGCAGTCTACCGGGACAGGATGGCTACACCTTC
CASSLPGQDGYTF
>TRBV2|-|-|TRBJ2-5|13
TGTGCCAGCAATAAAGACAGTCGAGAGACCCAGTACTTC
CASNKDSRETQYF
>TRBV20-1|-|few|TRBJ2-7|11
TGCAGTGCTAGCCCCTCGGAGAAGCAGTACTTC
CSASPSEKQYF
>TRBV7-2|-|once|TRBJ2-7|15
TGTGCCAGCAGCGATGGACAGTCTTACTCCTACGAGCAGTACTTC
CASSDGQSYSYEQYF
>TRBV20-1|-|-|TRBJ1-4|15
TGCAGTGCTAGAGATATACAGGGACCTAATGAAAAACTGTTTTTT
CSARDIQGPNEKLFF
>TRBV23-1|-|once|TRBJ2-3|23
TGCGCCAGCAGTCAATCGCATACATTACCTATCGATCGGCGGCCTAAGATCACAGATACGCAGTATTTT
CASSQSHTLPIDRRPKITDTQYF
>TRBV5-1|TRBD2|-|TRBJ2-1|18
TGCGTCAGCGCCTCCGGGCTAGCGGGGGGCCTCTCCTACAATAAGCAGTTCTTC
CVSASGLAGGLSYNKQFF
>TRBV9|-|few|TRBJ2-1|15
TGTGCCAGCAGCGTAGCGCGGGGGCCTAGGAATGAGCAGTTCTTC
CASSVARGPRNEQFF
>TRBV11-2|-|few|TRBJ2-1|16
TGTGCCAGCAGCTCCACGGCAGGGAGCTCCTACAATGAGCAGTTCTTC
CASSSTAGSSYNEQFF
>TRBV5-1|TRBD1|-|TRBJ2-6|16
TGCGCCAGCGGCTTTGGACAGGGGTCTGGGGCCAACGTCCTGACTTTC
CASGFGQGSGANVLTF
>TRBV10-3|-|few|TRBJ1-2|13
TGTGCCATCAGTGGGACGGTGAACTATGGCTACACCTTC
CAISGTVNYGYTF
>TRBV4-1|TRBD1|few|TRBJ2-5|16
TGCGCCAGCAGCCAAGGAGACAGGGGCTTTCTAGAGACCCAGTACTTC
CASSQGDRGFLETQYF
>TRBV12-3/TRBV12-4|-|-|TRBJ1-3|16
TGTGCCAGCAGTCCCCGACCCACAGGCTCTGGAAACACCATATATTTT
CASSPRPTGSGNTIYF
>TRBV24-1|-|few|TRBJ2-5|13
TGTGCCACCAGTGTACGGGGGAAAGAGACCCAGTACTTC
CATSVRGKETQYF
>TRBV12-3/TRBV12-4|TRBD2|few|TRBJ2-1|15
TGTGCCAGCAGTCCCCGGACTAGCTCCCACAATGAGCAGTTCTTC
CASSPRTSSHNEQFF
>TRBV7-2|TRBD1|-|TRBJ1-4|17
TGTGCCAGCAGCCCGAGATGGGACAGGGGGATTAATGAAAAACTGTTTTTT
CASSPRWDRGINEKLFF
>TRBV28|TRBD1|-|TRBJ2-7|17
TGTGCCAGCAGTTTTTCCCCCGGGCAGGGGGAGTTCAACGAGCAGTACTTC
CASSFSPGQGEFNEQYF
>TRBV11-1|-|few|TRBJ2-5|17
TGTGCCAGCAGCCTCCGGGCCGGCAGAACAGCCCAAGAGACCCAGTACTTC
CASSLRAGRTAQETQYF
>TRBV6-5|-|-|TRBJ2-1|15
TGTGCCAGCAGTTACGTAACTGCGTCCTACAATGAGCAGTTCTTC
CASSYVTASYNEQFF
>TRBV5-1|-|-|TRBJ2-7|14
TGCGCCAGCAGCCCAGTGACGGGGGTATACGAGCAGTACTTC
CASSPVTGVYEQYF
>TRBV11-2|TRBD2|few|TRBJ2-3|17
TGTGCCAGCACCCTCTATCCGGGGGGGTTCCGTGGAGATACGCAGTATTTT
CASTLYPGGFRGDTQYF
>TRBV6-6|-|few|TRBJ1-1|14
TGTGCCAGCAGTCACGGCGACCGGGGGGGAGGCGCTTTCTTT
CASSHGDRGGGAFF
>TRBV5-1|TRBD2|few|TRBJ2-1|14
TGCGCCAGCAGCAAACGGGGGGACTACAATGAGCAGTTCTTC
CASSKRGDYNEQFF
>TRBV24-1|-|-|TRBJ2-3|14
TGTGCCACCAGTGATCCCTCCCCCACAGATACGCAGTATTTT
CATSDPSPTDTQYF
>TRBV7-2|TRBD1|few|TRBJ2-5|14
TGTGCCAGCAGCTCACAGGGGGCGCTTAAGACCCAGTACTTC
CASSSQGALKTQYF
>TRBV6-5|-|few|TRBJ2-5|14
TGTGCCAGCAGTTACTCAGGGGCCGGGGAGACCCAGTACTTC
CASSYSGAGETQYF
>TRBV20-1|TRBD2|few|TRBJ2-5|18
TGCAGTGCCGGACGGCAACCGGGACTAGCGGGGGGCCAAGAGACCCAGTACTTC
CSAGRQPGLAGGQETQYF
>TRBV7-3|-|-|TRBJ2-3|12
TGTGCCAGCAGCACCGACTCGAAAACGCAGTATTTT
CASSTDSKTQYF
>TRBV20-1|-|-|TRBJ1-5|14
TGCAGTGCTAGTCAGTCTAATCGGAATCAGCCCCAGCATTTT
CSASQSNRNQPQHF
>TRBV2|TRBD2|-|TRBJ2-7|17
TGTGCCAGCAGCCCAGCGACTTTAGCGGGGGGGCCGACCGAGCAGTACTTC
CASSPATLAGGPTEQYF
>TRBV28|-|-|TRBJ2-7|11
TGTGCCAGCATCGCAGGGTGCGAGCAGTACTTC
CASIAGCEQYF
>TRBV28|-|-|TRBJ1-4|15
TGTGCCAGCACTCCGGTGCGGGATCTGAATGAAAAACTGTTTTTT
CASTPVRDLNEKLFF
>TRBV27|-|-|TRBJ1-4|13
TGTGCCAGCAGTTTAACAGGGTACGAAAAACTGTTTTTT
CASSLTGYEKLFF
>TRBV20-1|TRBD2|-|TRBJ2-3|15
TGCAGTGCCGCCGCGATAGCGGGGGGCACAGATACGCAGTATTTT
CSAAAIAGGTDTQYF
>TRBV4-3|-|-|TRBJ2-1|18
TGCGCCAGCAGCCAAGATAGGGACTGGGGGAGCTCCTACAATGAGCAGTTCTTC
CASSQDRDWGSSYNEQFF
>TRBV19|-|few|TRBJ2-5|13
TGTGCCAGTAGTATATACCCAAAAGAGACCCAGTACTTC
CASSIYPKETQYF
>TRBV20-1|-|-|TRBJ2-5|12
TGCAGTGCTAGGTCAGAGGGAGAGACCCAGTACTTC
CSARSEGETQYF
>TRBV29-1|TRBD1|few|TRBJ2-7|14
TGCAGCGTCATGGGGACAGAGGATTACAATGAGCAGTACTTC
CSVMGTEDYNEQYF